This is a list of T cell receptor beta chains from one sample in a study of CD8 T cells in Susac syndrome. TCRdb passed the immunoSEQ multiplex PCR reads through MiXCR, listing each CDR3 protein once. The repertoire includes some 180,000 distinct CDR3 sequences, about 95% of them detected once, and 0.1% sits in the top ten. Sequencing used CD4+ T cells from PBMCs. The receptors were gathered from a human donor in good health. CDR3s include the opening cysteine and the closing phenylalanine or tryptophan. The D gene is left open where the match is weak. A clone size is listed for some rows: how often the clone was seen (once, few, many), or a class if it is expanded.

CDR3 length: 13
J gene: TRBJ2-4
D gene: NA
V gene: TRBV29-1
clone size: NA
CDR3 protein: CSVVTTGLNIQYF
CDR3 DNA: TGCAGCGTTGTTACTACTGGATTGAACATTCAGTACTTC

CDR3 length: 15
J gene: TRBJ1-2
D gene: TRBD1
V gene: TRBV30
clone size: once
CDR3 protein: CAWSAHPRQGQGYTF
CDR3 DNA: TGTGCCTGGAGCGCCCACCCCCGACAGGGACAAGGCTACACCTTC

CDR3 length: 13
J gene: TRBJ2-7
D gene: NA
V gene: TRBV4-3
clone size: NA
CDR3 protein: CASSQGFGNEQYF
CDR3 DNA: TGCGCCAGCAGCCAAGGTTTTGGAAACGAGCAGTACTTC

CDR3 length: 14
J gene: TRBJ2-5
D gene: NA
V gene: TRBV14
clone size: NA
CDR3 protein: CASSQERGRETQYF
CDR3 DNA: TGTGCCAGCAGCCAAGAGAGGGGACGGGAGACCCAGTACTTC

CDR3 length: 11
J gene: TRBJ1-4
D gene: NA
V gene: TRBV28
clone size: NA
CDR3 protein: CASSPYGKLFF
CDR3 DNA: TGTGCCAGCAGTCCATACGGGAAACTGTTTTTT

CDR3 length: 15
J gene: TRBJ1-2
D gene: NA
V gene: TRBV29-1
clone size: NA
CDR3 protein: CSVGTATMGDYGYTF
CDR3 DNA: TGCAGCGTTGGGACGGCAACAATGGGAGACTATGGCTACACCTTC

CDR3 length: 14
J gene: TRBJ1-2
D gene: NA
V gene: TRBV7-6
clone size: NA
CDR3 protein: CASSLEVGSYGYTF
CDR3 DNA: TGTGCCAGCAGCTTAGAAGTAGGGAGCTATGGCTACACCTTC

CDR3 length: 14
J gene: TRBJ2-7
D gene: TRBD1
V gene: TRBV12-3/TRBV12-4
clone size: few
CDR3 protein: CASSPGTAVYEQYF
CDR3 DNA: TGTGCCAGCAGCCCCGGGACAGCCGTATACGAGCAGTACTTC

CDR3 length: 13
J gene: TRBJ1-3
D gene: NA
V gene: TRBV29-1
clone size: NA
CDR3 protein: CSVVLVLGNTIYF
CDR3 DNA: TGCAGCGTCGTGCTGGTTCTCGGAAACACCATATATTTT

CDR3 length: 13
J gene: TRBJ2-5
D gene: NA
V gene: TRBV15
clone size: NA
CDR3 protein: CATSRDWDTALYF
CDR3 DNA: TGTGCCACCAGCAGAGATTGGGATACCGCCTTGTACTTC

CDR3 length: 15
J gene: TRBJ2-7
D gene: NA
V gene: TRBV6-2/TRBV6-3
clone size: NA
CDR3 protein: CASHAQRERSYEQYF
CDR3 DNA: TGTGCCAGCCACGCACAGCGTGAACGCTCCTACGAGCAGTACTTC

CDR3 length: 13
J gene: TRBJ2-1
D gene: NA
V gene: TRBV29-1
clone size: NA
CDR3 protein: CSVERGAYNEQFF
CDR3 DNA: TGCAGCGTTGAAAGGGGGGCCTACAATGAGCAGTTCTTC

CDR3 length: 16
J gene: TRBJ2-3
D gene: NA
V gene: TRBV24-1
clone size: NA
CDR3 protein: CATSDLRRGLTDTQYF
CDR3 DNA: TGTGCCACCAGTGACCTGAGGCGGGGATTAACAGATACGCAGTATTTT

CDR3 length: 16
J gene: TRBJ2-1
D gene: TRBD1
V gene: TRBV4-2
clone size: NA
CDR3 protein: CASSSRTGGLRHEQFF
CDR3 DNA: TGTGCCAGCAGCAGCCGGACAGGTGGGCTGCGCCATGAGCAGTTCTTC

CDR3 length: 12
J gene: TRBJ1-5
D gene: NA
V gene: TRBV29-1
clone size: NA
CDR3 protein: CSVVAGFQPQHF
CDR3 DNA: TGCAGCGTTGTGGCAGGGTTTCAGCCCCAGCATTTT

CDR3 length: 14
J gene: TRBJ2-3
D gene: TRBD2
V gene: TRBV6-5
clone size: NA
CDR3 protein: CASRGGSKADTQYF
CDR3 DNA: TGTGCCAGCAGAGGCGGGAGTAAAGCAGATACGCAGTATTTT

CDR3 length: 15
J gene: TRBJ1-1
D gene: TRBD1
V gene: TRBV19
clone size: NA
CDR3 protein: CASSPRQGMNTEAFF
CDR3 DNA: TGTGCCAGTAGTCCAAGACAGGGCATGAACACTGAAGCTTTCTTT